These T cell receptor beta chains were read from a single sample in a study of follicular helper T cells after annual influenza vaccination. The method was immunoSEQ multiplex PCR; TCRdb's version includes in-frame clones alone and lacks a portion of them. The sample records 6,500 to 10,000 clones, roughly four fifths being singletons. This sample comprised CXCR5+ CD38- circulating T follicular helper cells from blood, obtained on the day of influenza vaccination. All receptors come from an adult who received the influenza vaccine. CDR3s include the opening cysteine and the closing phenylalanine or tryptophan. The order of the fields is V gene, D gene, J gene, clone size, CDR3 protein, CDR3 DNA. A D gene is named only where the DNA matches it firmly. Where a row states a size, it is once, few, many or the class of an expanded clone; other rows omit it.

>TRBV28|.|TRBJ1-2|.
CASSLLRTGGDTF
TGTGCCAGCAGTTTACTAAGGACGGGTGGTGACACCTTC
>TRBV11-3|.|TRBJ2-6|.
CASSGSGANVLTF
TGTGCCAGCAGCGGGTCTGGGGCCAACGTCCTGACTTTC
>TRBV18|.|TRBJ1-3|.
CASSPIMGAGNTIYF
TGTGCCAGCTCACCTATCATGGGGGCTGGAAACACCATATATTTT
>TRBV6-6|.|TRBJ2-1|.
CASSSGGVSSEQFF
TGTGCCAGCAGTTCCGGGGGCGTGAGTAGTGAGCAGTTCTTC
>TRBV7-3|.|TRBJ2-1|.
CASSLQGYNEQFF
TGTGCCAGCAGCCTTCAGGGATACAATGAGCAGTTCTTC
>TRBV10-1|TRBD1|TRBJ1-1|.
CASSDPKPPLQGPNTEAFF
TGCGCCAGCAGTGACCCCAAACCCCCCCTACAGGGGCCGAACACTGAAGCTTTCTTT
>TRBV7-9|.|TRBJ1-1|.
CASSLVPNTEAFF
TGTGCCAGCAGCTTAGTTCCGAACACTGAAGCTTTCTTT
>TRBV28|TRBD2|TRBJ2-3|.
CASSRTGLRTDTQYF
TGTGCCAGCAGTCGTACGGGACTACGCACAGATACGCAGTATTTT
>TRBV7-9|.|TRBJ1-3|.
CASSLQVFGNTIYF
TGTGCCAGCAGCTTACAGGTCTTTGGAAACACCATATATTTT
>TRBV5-1|.|TRBJ2-5|.
CASSPLGQETQYF
TGCGCCAGCAGCCCACTCGGCCAAGAGACCCAGTACTTC
>TRBV21-1|.|TRBJ2-5|.
CASSKKPLWETQYF
TGTGCCAGCAGCAAAAAACCCCTCTGGGAGACCCAGTACTTC
>TRBV5-6|.|TRBJ1-1|.
CASSPYRIGVSGEAFF
TGTGCCAGCAGCCCCTATCGGATTGGGGTCAGTGGTGAAGCTTTCTTT
>TRBV9|TRBD2|TRBJ2-3|.
CASSVGTSGGEDTQYF
TGTGCCAGCAGCGTAGGGACTAGCGGGGGAGAAGATACGCAGTATTTT
>TRBV21-1|.|TRBJ2-1|once
CASSNTQGHNEQFF
TGTGCCAGCAGCAATACACAGGGGCACAATGAGCAGTTCTTC
>TRBV5-4|.|TRBJ2-4|.
CASSLEGPNIQYF
TGTGCCAGCAGCTTGGAGGGGCCAAACATTCAGTACTTC
>TRBV5-5|.|TRBJ2-3|.
CASRSAQRTDTQYF
TGTGCCAGCAGATCGGCCCAAAGGACAGATACGCAGTATTTT
>TRBV6-4|TRBD1|TRBJ2-6|.
CASSRSGTGASGANVLTF
TGTGCCAGCAGTCGATCCGGGACAGGGGCATCTGGGGCCAACGTCCTGACTTTC
>TRBV9|.|TRBJ2-2|.
CASSVRAGELFF
TGTGCCAGCAGCGTGCGGGCCGGGGAGCTGTTTTTT
>TRBV7-9|.|TRBJ2-2|.
CALNLVGAHTGELFF
TGTGCCCTAAATCTGGTAGGGGCGCACACCGGGGAGCTGTTTTTT
>TRBV7-2|TRBD2|TRBJ2-2|.
CASSGGGNTGELFF
TGTGCCAGCAGCGGGGGGGGTAACACCGGGGAGCTGTTTTTT
>TRBV6-1|TRBD1|TRBJ2-7|once
CASSEGGTGKVEQYF
TGTGCCAGCAGTGAAGGGGGGACAGGGAAGGTTGAGCAGTACTTC
>TRBV5-6|TRBD2|TRBJ2-3|.
CASSFPSGVPDTQYF
TGTGCCAGCAGCTTCCCTAGCGGGGTACCAGATACGCAGTATTTT
>TRBV15|.|TRBJ1-6|few
CATSREVYSPLHF
TGTGCCACCAGCAGAGAGGTGTATTCACCCCTCCACTTT
>TRBV12-5|.|TRBJ2-3|.
CASGLDQGSTDTQYF
TGTGCTAGTGGTTTGGACCAGGGGAGCACAGATACGCAGTATTTT
>TRBV4-3|TRBD1|TRBJ2-2|once
CASSRLNRGTGELFF
TGCGCCAGCAGCCGCCTAAACAGGGGGACCGGGGAGCTGTTTTTT
>TRBV18|.|TRBJ2-1|.
CASSQDSDEQFF
TGTGCCAGCTCCCAAGACTCGGATGAGCAGTTCTTC
>TRBV5-1|.|TRBJ2-3|.
CASSPGQMTDTQYF
TGCGCCAGCAGCCCCGGACAGATGACAGATACGCAGTATTTT
>TRBV28|TRBD2|TRBJ2-1|once
CASSLSLAGASPRYNEQFF
TGTGCCAGCAGTTTATCCCTAGCGGGGGCCTCGCCCCGGTACAATGAGCAGTTCTTC
>TRBV5-4|.|TRBJ2-5|.
CASSLGHLGEETQYF
TGTGCCAGCAGCTTGGGACATCTCGGGGAAGAGACCCAGTACTTC
>TRBV7-2|.|TRBJ1-5|few
CASSLGQSNQPQHF
TGTGCCAGCAGCTTAGGGCAGAGTAATCAGCCCCAGCATTTT
>TRBV10-3|.|TRBJ2-3|few
CAISGRDTQYF
TGTGCCATCAGTGGGAGGGATACGCAGTATTTT
>TRBV28|TRBD1|TRBJ2-5|.
CASGVKGQLQETQYF
TGTGCCAGCGGGGTGAAGGGACAGCTCCAAGAGACCCAGTACTTC
>TRBV6-1|.|TRBJ1-2|.
CASSERPGVGYTF
TGTGCCAGCAGTGAACGGCCAGGGGTTGGCTACACCTTC
>TRBV4-3|.|TRBJ2-3|.
CASSQDDDRGIDTQYF
TGCGCCAGCAGCCAAGACGATGATCGGGGGATAGATACGCAGTATTTT
>TRBV6-5|.|TRBJ2-2|.
CATAVRSTGELFF
TGTGCCACCGCCGTCAGAAGCACCGGGGAGCTGTTTTTT
>TRBV19|TRBD1|TRBJ1-6|few
CASSPQRTGNSPLHF
TGTGCCAGTAGCCCCCAAAGGACAGGGAATTCACCCCTCCACTTT
>TRBV7-2|.|TRBJ1-3|.
CASSQGSSGNTIYF
TGTGCCAGCAGCCAAGGAAGCTCTGGAAACACCATATATTTT
>TRBV14|.|TRBJ2-6|.
CASSQVRGTGANVLTF
TGTGCCAGCAGCCAAGTTAGAGGGACTGGGGCCAACGTCCTGACTTTC
>TRBV27|.|TRBJ2-3|.
CASSPGLHTDTQYF
TGTGCCAGCAGTCCCGGACTACACACAGATACGCAGTATTTT
>TRBV6-5|TRBD1|TRBJ1-5|.
CASSYSQGGNQPQHF
TGTGCCAGCAGTTACAGCCAGGGGGGCAATCAGCCCCAGCATTTT
>TRBV7-2|TRBD2|TRBJ2-1|.
CASSLSSLLAGGNEQFF
TGTGCCAGCAGCTTATCTTCACTACTAGCGGGGGGAAATGAGCAGTTCTTC
>TRBV29-1|.|TRBJ1-2|.
CRAGGQGYTF
TGCAGAGCCGGGGGTCAGGGCTACACCTTC
>TRBV5-1|TRBD1|TRBJ1-1|.
CASSYAGTGGSSTEAFF
TGCGCCAGCAGCTATGCCGGGACAGGGGGCTCAAGTACTGAAGCTTTCTTT
>TRBV18|.|TRBJ1-5|.
CASSLLEGGSNQPQHF
TGTGCCAGCTCATTGTTAGAGGGAGGGAGCAATCAGCCCCAGCATTTT
>TRBV4-2|.|TRBJ2-1|.
CASSQELVPNEQFF
TGTGCCAGCAGCCAAGAACTAGTCCCCAATGAGCAGTTCTTC
>TRBV5-4|TRBD1|TRBJ1-1|once
CASSGDRGVVNTEAFF
TGTGCCAGCAGCGGGGACAGGGGGGTGGTGAACACTGAAGCTTTCTTT
>TRBV11-2|TRBD1|TRBJ2-7|.
CASSLGQGLYEQYF
TGTGCCAGCAGCCTGGGACAGGGACTCTACGAGCAGTACTTC